The T cell receptor beta chain described here comes from a study of STAT5B mutations in CD4+ large granular lymphocyte leukemia. The germline CDR1 and CDR2 sequences are SGHDN and FVKESK. Trimming removed 4 bases at V and 1 base at J, with 10 bases between. The CDR3 runs 14 residues. Assay: immunoSEQ multiplex PCR; the TCRdb copy retains only in-frame clones and omits some. The table shows about 50,000 clones, with around 82% occurring only once. The rearrangement uses TRBV14 and TRBJ1-1, with a tentative D call TRBD1 (6 bases). The clonotype originates from a human donor in good health. Material for sequencing was CD4+ T cells from blood buffy coats. CDR3: CASSLGAGNTEAFF. In DNA form, the CDR3 reads TGTGCCAGCAGCCTGGGGGCAGGGAACACTGAAGCTTTCTTT.